A selection of T cell receptor beta chains follows, all from one sample in a study of T cell responses to AZD1222 COVID-19 vaccine. The method was immunoSEQ multiplex PCR; TCRdb's version includes in-frame clones alone and lacks a portion of them. The sample yields 70,000 to 85,000 clones, roughly four fifths seen once. Material: peripheral blood, obtained on day 0 of AZD1222 vaccination. The receptors derive from an adult in good health. Each CDR3 is given with its conserved first and last residue. The D gene is left open where the match is weak. Not every row has a clone size; where given, it reads once, few, many or a size class.

j_gene	d_gene	v_gene	abundance	CDR3nt	CDR3aa
TRBJ1-4	NA	TRBV7-2	NA	TGTGCCAGCAGCTTGAACGGAAATGAAAAACTGTTTTTT	CASSLNGNEKLFF
TRBJ1-5	NA	TRBV7-2	once	TGTGCCAGCAGCTTATTTCAGAGAAACAATCAGCCCCAGCATTTT	CASSLFQRNNQPQHF
TRBJ1-2	NA	TRBV7-2	NA	TGTGCCAGCAGCTTAAGGGAGGGGGGAGGCTATGGCTACACCTTC	CASSLREGGGYGYTF
TRBJ2-7	TRBD2	TRBV3-1/TRBV3-2	once	TGTGCCAGCAGCCAAGCCGGACTAGCGGGAGTCTGGGAGCAGTACTTC	CASSQAGLAGVWEQYF
TRBJ2-1	TRBD2	TRBV7-9	NA	TGTGCCAGCAGCCCCCCCCTACTAGCGGGGACCTACAATGAGCAGTTCTTC	CASSPPLLAGTYNEQFF
TRBJ1-1	NA	TRBV12-3/TRBV12-4	NA	TGTGCCAGCACCTGGACACAAAACACTGAAGCTTTCTTT	CASTWTQNTEAFF
TRBJ2-7	NA	TRBV7-2	NA	TGTGCCAGCAGCTTAGCGGGCCTAGCGAACTACGAGCAGTACTTC	CASSLAGLANYEQYF
TRBJ1-2	NA	TRBV5-4	NA	TGTGCCAGCAGCTTGGATCGGGGGTTCAATGGCTACACCTTC	CASSLDRGFNGYTF
TRBJ1-1	TRBD1	TRBV6-2/TRBV6-3	NA	TGTGCCAGCAGTTACGGGGGCTGGACAGGGGTTTTGAACACTGAAGCTTTCTTT	CASSYGGWTGVLNTEAFF
TRBJ1-1	NA	TRBV2	NA	TGTGCCAGCACCACAGGGAGGACTGAAGCTTTCTTT	CASTTGRTEAFF
TRBJ1-3	NA	TRBV5-1	NA	TGCGCCAGCAGCTTGGACAGGATTGACTCTGGAAACACCATATATTTT	CASSLDRIDSGNTIYF
TRBJ1-4	NA	TRBV2	few	TGTGCCAGCAGTGATGGGGAAAAACTGTTTTTT	CASSDGEKLFF
TRBJ1-1	NA	TRBV28	NA	TGTGCCAGCAGTCCCCCCGGCGTGAACACTGAAGCTTTCTTT	CASSPPGVNTEAFF
TRBJ1-5	NA	TRBV27	NA	TGTGCCAGCAGTTTATTCGGGAGGGGCCAGCCCCAGCATTTT	CASSLFGRGQPQHF
TRBJ2-3	NA	TRBV12-3/TRBV12-4	NA	TGTGCCAGCAGTTTGGCAGTCACAGATACGCAGTATTTT	CASSLAVTDTQYF
TRBJ2-7	NA	TRBV18	NA	TGTGCCAGCTCACCACAAGTGGGGAAGATTCCCTACGAGCAGTACTTC	CASSPQVGKIPYEQYF
TRBJ1-1	NA	TRBV27	NA	TGTGCCAGCAGTTTATCTGGGTTCATGAACACTGAAGCTTTCTTT	CASSLSGFMNTEAFF
TRBJ1-5	NA	TRBV28	NA	TGTGCCAGCAGCGCCGGATATCAGCCCCAGCATTTT	CASSAGYQPQHF
TRBJ2-7	NA	TRBV16	once	TGTGCCAGCAGCCAAATGAACTACGAGCAGTACTTC	CASSQMNYEQYF
TRBJ1-1	TRBD1	TRBV18	NA	TGTGCCAGCTCACTGGGACAGATGAACACTGAAGCTTTCTTT	CASSLGQMNTEAFF
TRBJ2-4	NA	TRBV30	NA	TGTGCCTGGACCCTGGGATATTCCGGCATTCAGTACTTC	CAWTLGYSGIQYF
TRBJ1-5	NA	TRBV19	NA	TGTGCCAGTAGTCCCCGTGAGGGGCCCCAGCATTTT	CASSPREGPQHF
TRBJ1-2	TRBD1	TRBV3-1/TRBV3-2	NA	TGTGCCAGCAGCCCTAAGAGGCAGGGGGCGCGTCGTGGCTACACCTTC	CASSPKRQGARRGYTF
TRBJ2-3	TRBD2	TRBV7-6	once	TGTGCCAGCAGCTCCTCTAGCGGGAGGTCCACAGATACGCAGTATTTT	CASSSSSGRSTDTQYF
TRBJ2-2	TRBD1	TRBV10-1	few	TGCGCCAGCGGGACAGGGAGGACCGGGGAGCTGTTTTTT	CASGTGRTGELFF
TRBJ2-5	TRBD1	TRBV2	NA	TGTGCCAGCAGTTTGACAGGGGCATGGGAGACCCAGTACTTC	CASSLTGAWETQYF
TRBJ1-2	NA	TRBV9	NA	TGTGCCAGCAGCGTAGGAAGGACGGCAGGGTCGGGCTACACCTTC	CASSVGRTAGSGYTF
TRBJ1-4	NA	TRBV6-5	NA	TGTGCCAGCATGCAGGGGAGGGGTACTAATGAAAAACTGTTTTTT	CASMQGRGTNEKLFF
TRBJ1-2	NA	TRBV30	NA	TGTGCCTGGAGGACTGAGAGGGTTCTAGGCTACACCTTC	CAWRTERVLGYTF
TRBJ2-7	NA	TRBV5-5	NA	TGTGCCAGCAGCTTGAAACTAGCCGAGACCTACGAGCAGTACTTC	CASSLKLAETYEQYF
TRBJ1-3	NA	TRBV6-5	NA	TGTGCCAGCAGTACAGGACCCTCTGGAAACACCATATATTTT	CASSTGPSGNTIYF
TRBJ2-1	NA	TRBV5-4	NA	TGTGCCAGCAGCTTGGAAACAGACAATGAGCAGTTCTTC	CASSLETDNEQFF
TRBJ2-3	TRBD2	TRBV5-4	NA	TGTGCCAGCGGCAAGCGGGAGTCGGGAGGCGATACGCAGTATTTT	CASGKRESGGDTQYF
TRBJ1-3	NA	TRBV4-3	NA	TGCGCCAGCAGCCAAGATGTACGGGGATCAGGAAACACCATATATTTT	CASSQDVRGSGNTIYF
TRBJ1-2	NA	TRBV30	few	TGTGCCTGGAAGAAATCCTGGGGTTCGCCTGATAACTATGGCTACACCTTC	CAWKKSWGSPDNYGYTF
TRBJ1-1	NA	TRBV5-5	NA	TGTGCCAGCAGCTTTGTATTGGGGAGCACTGAAGCTTTCTTT	CASSFVLGSTEAFF
TRBJ2-7	TRBD1	TRBV30	NA	TGTGCCTGGAGTAGAGACAGGGGCTCCTACGAGCAGTACTTC	CAWSRDRGSYEQYF
TRBJ1-6	NA	TRBV2	NA	TGTGCCAGCAGTGAAGGGCGCAGGGGCAATTCACCCCTCCACTTT	CASSEGRRGNSPLHF
TRBJ1-1	NA	TRBV7-2	NA	TGTGCCAGCAGCTTTTTTGTACCGAACACTGAAGCTTTCTTT	CASSFFVPNTEAFF
TRBJ1-1	TRBD1	TRBV30	NA	TGTGCCTGGAGGCAGGGGGCGACTGAAGCTTTCTTT	CAWRQGATEAFF
TRBJ2-5	TRBD1	TRBV5-1	NA	TGCGCCAGCAAGGGAGAGACAGGGGTTCAAGAGACCCAGTACTTC	CASKGETGVQETQYF
TRBJ2-3	NA	TRBV9	once	TGTGCCAGCAGCGTAGCTTCGACAGATACGCAGTATTTT	CASSVASTDTQYF